This entry lists 15 T cell receptor beta chains sequenced from one sample in a study of T cells in tumors after PD-1 blockade. The sample's time point: second of two post-therapy site-matched biopsies approximately two months apart. Profiling relied on immunoSEQ multiplex PCR, and the TCRdb table lists in-frame clones only, not all of them. This table has 8,500 or so clones, roughly 60% appearing once. The sequencing here drew on tumor tissue, taken after anti-PD-1 treatment. The source is a human donor with basal cell carcinoma.

Comments on this clone: Compared with germline, one end of the junction differs, possibly owing to a read error. The CDR3 loop is CATSRDFRGGETQYF. CDR3 nucleotide sequence: TGCGCCACCAGCAGAGATTTTCGGGGGGGGGAGACCCAGTACTTC. The chain carries TRBV15 and TRBJ2-5, with TRBD2 matching 8 bases. CDR1 LNHNV and CDR2 YYDKDF come from the germline V gene (reference sequence). This CDR3 has 15 amino acids.

Within the sample, this clone is medium-sized (0.01 to 0.1%). The rearrangement links TRBV28 to TRBJ1-1, with D tentatively TRBD1 (5 bases). The CDR3 extends over 13 amino acids. Germline CDR1 MDHEN, CDR2 SYDVKM. V was trimmed by 5 bases and J by 5 bases, leaving 12 bases between them. CDR3 region: CASSPLGETEAFF. For the CDR3, the DNA is TGTGCCAGCAGTCCTCTGGGGGAGACTGAAGCTTTCTTT. Full variable domain (remainder filled in from reference TRBV28 and TRBJ1-1): DVKVTQSSRYLVKRTGEKVFLECVQDMDHENMFWYRQDPGLGLRLIYFSYDVKMKEKGDIPEGYSVSREKKERFSLILESASTNQTSMYLCASSPLGETEAFFGQGTRLTVV.

The rearrangement joins TRBV28 to TRBJ2-2; tentatively, D is TRBD1 (5 bases). The germline V gene has CDR1 MDHEN and CDR2 SYDVKM. The CDR3 consists of 14 residues. Trimming shortened V by 6 bases and J by 4 bases, and 12 bases separated the two germline ends. The DNA for the CDR3 is TGTGCCAGCAGAACCGATACAGGCACCGGGGAGCTGTTTTTT. This gives the protein CASRTDTGTGELFF. Full variable domain (outside the CDR3, taken from reference TRBV28 and TRBJ2-2): DVKVTQSSRYLVKRTGEKVFLECVQDMDHENMFWYRQDPGLGLRLIYFSYDVKMKEKGDIPEGYSVSREKKERFSLILESASTNQTSMYLCASRTDTGTGELFFGEGSRLTVL.

The rearrangement uses TRBV30 and TRBJ1-6; 8 bases are a match to TRBD1. This CDR3 comprises 14 residues. Germline V gives CDR1 GTSNPN, CDR2 SVGIG (reference sequence). J lost 7 bases, V lost 8 bases, and 10 bases had no gene match. CDR3 region: CARNQGAPNSPLHF. The CDR3 DNA reads TGTGCCCGGAATCAGGGGGCCCCAAATTCACCCCTCCACTTT.

The chain links TRBV29-1 to TRBJ2-7; TRBD1 is a possible D gene (5 bases). This CDR3 has 12 amino acids. The germline V gene encodes CDR1 SQVTM and CDR2 ANQGSEA. Trimming cost V 4 bases and J 5 bases, with 12 bases left between them. CDR3 sequence reads: CSVVGQGNEQYF. The CDR3 bases are TGCAGCGTTGTGGGGCAGGGCAACGAGCAGTACTTC.

This clone rates as large. The chain couples TRBV5-1 to TRBJ2-7; the match to TRBD2 covers 7 bases. J gave up 1 base and V 4 bases, and 8 bases lay outside the gene matches. Germline V CDR1 and CDR2: SGHRS, YFSETQ. This CDR3 spans 15 amino acids. CDR3 sequence: CASSTGLDLSYEQYF. The CDR3 region has the DNA TGCGCCAGCAGCACTGGACTAGATTTATCCTACGAGCAGTACTTC.

On this clone: One base away lies a much larger clone, so this may be a sequencing read error. Other nucleotide sequences in the sample specify the same CDR3. The chain employs TRBV5-6 and TRBJ1-2, with 7 bases matching TRBD1. The CDR3 is 14 amino acids. Germline V gene sequence: CDR1 SGHDT, CDR2 YYEEEE. The CDR3 coding sequence is TGTGCCAGCAGCTTGCGAGGGGGCGCTTATGGCTACACTTTC. It specifies CASSLRGGAYGYTF.

The gene calls are TRBV5-1 and TRBJ2-7, with 7 bases identical to TRBD1. Germline V CDR1 and CDR2: SGHRS, YFSETQ. The CDR3 extends over 12 amino acids. Losses at the gene ends were 4 bases for V and 4 bases for J; bases not matched to a gene: 2. The CDR3 sequence: CASSLRGYEQYF. DNA for the CDR3: TGCGCCAGCAGCCTCAGGGGGTACGAGCAGTACTTC. The whole variable domain, remainder taken from reference TRBV5-1 and TRBJ2-7, is KAGVTQTPRYLIKTRGQQVTLSCSPISGHRSVSWYQQTPGQGLQFLFEYFSETQRNKGNFPGRFSGRQFSNSRSEMNVSTLELGDSALYLCASSLRGYEQYFGPGTRLTVT.

The V gene is TRBV3-1 (or the pseudogene TRBV3-2), the J gene TRBJ1-6; 10 bases match TRBD1. The CDR3 consists of 16 residues. V lost 4 bases, J lost 4 bases, and 4 bases stayed unmatched. From germline, CDR1 is LGHDT and CDR2 YNNKEL (reference sequence). The CDR3 nucleotides are TGTGCCAGCAGCCTCCGGACAGGGGGGTATAATTCACCCCTCCACTTT. Protein sequence: CASSLRTGGYNSPLHF.

The gene calls are TRBV30 and TRBJ1-5, with 8 bases fitting TRBD1. With V trimmed by 4 bases and J by 6 bases, 8 bases remained unmatched. The CDR3 covers 14 residues. CDR1 GTSNPN and CDR2 SVGIG come from the germline V gene (reference sequence). CDR3 DNA: TGTGCCTGGAACCGACAGGGGCGGGTTCAGCCCCAGCATTTT. Amino acid sequence: CAWNRQGRVQPQHF.

This clone was seen a few times. The rearrangement uses TRBV7-2 and TRBJ1-1; D possibly corresponds to TRBD1 (6 bases). Germline V gene data show CDR1 as SGHTA and CDR2 as FQGNSA. CDR3 length: 13 amino acids. V was trimmed by 0 bases and J by 10 bases, leaving 12 bases between them. In DNA form, the CDR3 reads TGTGCCAGCAGCTTAGCGGTTAGGGGGACAGCTTTCTTT. Amino acids: CASSLAVRGTAFF.

The V call is TRBV3-1 (or the pseudogene TRBV3-2), the J call TRBJ2-3, with TRBD2 identical over 10 bases. V lost 4 bases, J lost 1 base, and 2 bases stayed unmatched. Germline V gene lookup returns CDR1 LGHDT and CDR2 YNNKEL (reference sequence). The CDR3 covers 15 residues. CDR3 sequence: CASSLAGGGTDTQYF. The CDR3 bases are TGTGCCAGCAGCCTAGCGGGGGGTGGCACAGATACGCAGTATTTT.

This clone came up a few times. J is TRBJ1-5 and V is TRBV16; 7 bases are a match to TRBD1. V lost 4 bases and J lost 5; bases outside the gene matches: 5. The germline V gene encodes CDR1 KGHSY and CDR2 FQNENV. The CDR3 runs to 14 residues. The CDR3 sequence: CASSPRRGDQPQHF. CDR3 DNA: TGTGCCAGCAGCCCACGCAGGGGGGATCAGCCCCAGCATTTT.

The rearrangement joins TRBV15 to TRBJ2-5; D call uncertain. In germline, CDR1 is LNHNV, CDR2 YYDKDF (reference sequence). The V end was cut by 0 bases, the J end by 5 bases, with 10 bases between. This CDR3 comprises 14 residues. The CDR3 bases are TGTGCCACCAGCAGAGATTCCGGAGCGGAGACCCAGTACTTC. This gives the protein CATSRDSGAETQYF. The variable domain in full, completed from reference TRBV15 and TRBJ2-5, reads DAMVIQNPRYQVTQFGKPVTLSCSQTLNHNVMYWYQQKSSQAPKLLFHYYDKDFNNEADTPDNFQSRRPNTSFCFLDIRSPGLGDTAMYLCATSRDSGAETQYFGPGTRLLVL.

V gene TRBV3-1 (or the pseudogene TRBV3-2) combines with J gene TRBJ1-3; D is perhaps TRBD1 (5 bases). The CDR3 is made up of 15 amino acids. Trimming shortened V by 4 bases and J by 0 bases, and 10 bases separated the two germline ends. Germline V gene data show CDR1 as LGHDT and CDR2 as YNNKEL (reference sequence). The CDR3 here is CASSRPGTSGNTIYF. CDR3 nucleotides: TGTGCCAGCAGCCGACCAGGGACCTCTGGAAACACCATATATTTT.